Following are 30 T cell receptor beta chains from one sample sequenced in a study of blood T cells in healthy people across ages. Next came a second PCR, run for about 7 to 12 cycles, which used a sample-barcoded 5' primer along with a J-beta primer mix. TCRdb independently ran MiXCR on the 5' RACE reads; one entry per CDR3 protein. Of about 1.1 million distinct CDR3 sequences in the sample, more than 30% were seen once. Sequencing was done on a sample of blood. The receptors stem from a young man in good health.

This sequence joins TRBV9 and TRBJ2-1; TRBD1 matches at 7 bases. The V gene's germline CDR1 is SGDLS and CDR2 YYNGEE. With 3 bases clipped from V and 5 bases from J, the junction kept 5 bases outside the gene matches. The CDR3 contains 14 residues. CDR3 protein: CASSARDSNNEQFF. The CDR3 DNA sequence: TGTGCCAGCAGCGCCCGGGACAGCAACAATGAGCAGTTCTTC.

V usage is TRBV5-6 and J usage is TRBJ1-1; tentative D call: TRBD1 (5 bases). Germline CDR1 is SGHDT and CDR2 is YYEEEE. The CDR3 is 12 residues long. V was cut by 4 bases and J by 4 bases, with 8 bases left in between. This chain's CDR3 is CASSRGVTEAFF. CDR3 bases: TGTGCCAGCAGCCGGGGGGTCACTGAAGCTTTCTTT.

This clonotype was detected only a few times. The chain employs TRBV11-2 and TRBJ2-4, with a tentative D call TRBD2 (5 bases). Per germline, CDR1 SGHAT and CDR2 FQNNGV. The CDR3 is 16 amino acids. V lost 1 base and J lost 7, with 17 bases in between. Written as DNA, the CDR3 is TGTGCCAGCAGCTTAGGGGCTGGACCGAGGGTGAACATTCAGTACTTC. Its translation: CASSLGAGPRVNIQYF.

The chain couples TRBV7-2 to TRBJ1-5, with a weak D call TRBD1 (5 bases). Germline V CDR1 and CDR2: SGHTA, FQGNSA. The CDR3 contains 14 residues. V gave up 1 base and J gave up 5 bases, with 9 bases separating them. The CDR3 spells CASSLGGADQPQHF. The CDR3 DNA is TGTGCCAGCAGCTTAGGGGGCGCGGATCAGCCCCAGCATTTT.

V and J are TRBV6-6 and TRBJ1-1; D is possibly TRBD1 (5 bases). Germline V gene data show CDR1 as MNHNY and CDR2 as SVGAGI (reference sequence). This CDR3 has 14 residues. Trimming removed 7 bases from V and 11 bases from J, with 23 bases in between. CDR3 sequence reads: CASNNGWDQEGAFF. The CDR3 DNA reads TGTGCCAGCAACAACGGGTGGGACCAGGAGGGCGCTTTCTTT.

In DNA form, the CDR3 reads TGCAGCGTTGTCCGCCAGGGAAGGGCCGGGGAGCTGTTTTTT. Its protein product is CSVVRQGRAGELFF. The chain has TRBV29-1 and TRBJ2-2; D perhaps matches TRBD1 (5 bases). V shed 4 bases and J shed 6 bases, with 15 bases lying between them. The germline gives CDR1 SQVTM, CDR2 ANQGSEA. This CDR3 comprises 14 residues.

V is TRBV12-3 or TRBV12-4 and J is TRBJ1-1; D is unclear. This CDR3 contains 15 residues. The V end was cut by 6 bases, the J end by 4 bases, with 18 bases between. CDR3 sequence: CASSIGWGSGTEAFF. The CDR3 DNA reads TGTGCCAGCAGCATCGGTTGGGGTTCGGGCACTGAAGCTTTCTTT.

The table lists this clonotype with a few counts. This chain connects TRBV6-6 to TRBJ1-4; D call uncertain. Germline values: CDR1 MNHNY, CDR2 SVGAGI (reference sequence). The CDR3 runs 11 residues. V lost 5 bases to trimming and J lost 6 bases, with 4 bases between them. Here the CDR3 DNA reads TGTGCCAGCAGTCGTGATGAAAAACTGTTTTTT. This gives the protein CASSRDEKLFF.

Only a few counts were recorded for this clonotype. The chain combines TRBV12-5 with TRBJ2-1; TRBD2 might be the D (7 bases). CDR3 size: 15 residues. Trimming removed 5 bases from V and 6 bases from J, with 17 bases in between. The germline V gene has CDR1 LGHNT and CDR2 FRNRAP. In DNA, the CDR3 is TGTGCTAGTGGTCCCCCTGCGGGGGACATCAATGAGCAGTTCTTC. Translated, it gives CASGPPAGDINEQFF.

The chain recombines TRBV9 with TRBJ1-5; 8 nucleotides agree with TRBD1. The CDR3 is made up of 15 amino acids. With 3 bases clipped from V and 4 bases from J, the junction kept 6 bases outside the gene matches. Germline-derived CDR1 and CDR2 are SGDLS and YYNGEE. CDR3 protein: CASSAGQARNQPQHF. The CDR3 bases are TGTGCCAGCAGCGCGGGACAGGCTCGGAATCAGCCCCAGCATTTT.

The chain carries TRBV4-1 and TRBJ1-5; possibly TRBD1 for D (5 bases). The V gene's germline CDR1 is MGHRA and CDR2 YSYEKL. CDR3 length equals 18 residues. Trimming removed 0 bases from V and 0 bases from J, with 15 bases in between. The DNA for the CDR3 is TGCGCCAGCAGCCAAGAATTGGGTGGGGGATATAGCAATCAGCCCCAGCATTTT. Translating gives CASSQELGGGYSNQPQHF.

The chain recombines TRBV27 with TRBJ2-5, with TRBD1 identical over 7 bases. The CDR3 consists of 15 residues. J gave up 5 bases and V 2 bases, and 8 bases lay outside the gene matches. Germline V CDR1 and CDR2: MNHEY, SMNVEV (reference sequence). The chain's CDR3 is CASSLGTAVGETQYF. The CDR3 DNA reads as TGTGCCAGCAGTTTAGGGACAGCCGTGGGGGAGACCCAGTACTTC.

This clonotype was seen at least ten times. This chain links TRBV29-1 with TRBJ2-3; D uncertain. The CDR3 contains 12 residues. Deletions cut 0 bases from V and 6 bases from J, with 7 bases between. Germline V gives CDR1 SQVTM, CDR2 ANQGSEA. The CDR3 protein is CSVEDLRDTQYF. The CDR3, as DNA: TGCAGCGTTGAAGATCTTAGGGATACGCAGTATTTT.

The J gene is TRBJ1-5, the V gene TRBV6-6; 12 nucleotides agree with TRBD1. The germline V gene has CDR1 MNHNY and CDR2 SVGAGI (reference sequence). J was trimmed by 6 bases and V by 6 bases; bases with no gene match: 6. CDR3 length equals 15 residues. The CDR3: CASRYGGQGAQPQHF. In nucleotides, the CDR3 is TGTGCCAGCAGATACGGGGGACAGGGGGCTCAGCCCCAGCATTTT.

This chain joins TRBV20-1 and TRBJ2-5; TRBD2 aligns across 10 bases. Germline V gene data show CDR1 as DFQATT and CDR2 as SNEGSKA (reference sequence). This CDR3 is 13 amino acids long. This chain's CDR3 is CSVAGGFQETQYF. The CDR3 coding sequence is TGCAGCGTAGCGGGGGGCTTCCAAGAGACCCAGTACTTC.

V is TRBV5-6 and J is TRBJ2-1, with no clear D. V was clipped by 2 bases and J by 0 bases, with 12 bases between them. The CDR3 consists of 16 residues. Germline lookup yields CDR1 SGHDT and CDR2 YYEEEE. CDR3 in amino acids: CASSFGYRRSYNEQFF. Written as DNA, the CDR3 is TGTGCCAGCAGCTTTGGCTACCGTCGCTCCTACAATGAGCAGTTCTTC. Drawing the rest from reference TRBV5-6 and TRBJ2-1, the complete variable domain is DAGVTQSPTHLIKTRGQQVTLRCSPKSGHDTVSWYQQALGQGPQFIFQYYEEEERQRGNFPDRFSGHQFPNYSSELNVNALLLGDSALYLCASSFGYRRSYNEQFFGPGTRLTVL.

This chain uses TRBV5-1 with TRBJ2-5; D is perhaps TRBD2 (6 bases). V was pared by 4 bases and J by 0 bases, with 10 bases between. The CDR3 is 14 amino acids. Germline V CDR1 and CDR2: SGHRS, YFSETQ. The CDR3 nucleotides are TGCGCCAGCAGCACTCGGGACTACCAAGAGACCCAGTACTTC. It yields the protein CASSTRDYQETQYF. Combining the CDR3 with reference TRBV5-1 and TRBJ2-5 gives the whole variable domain KAGVTQTPRYLIKTRGQQVTLSCSPISGHRSVSWYQQTPGQGLQFLFEYFSETQRNKGNFPGRFSGRQFSNSRSEMNVSTLELGDSALYLCASSTRDYQETQYFGPGTRLLVL.

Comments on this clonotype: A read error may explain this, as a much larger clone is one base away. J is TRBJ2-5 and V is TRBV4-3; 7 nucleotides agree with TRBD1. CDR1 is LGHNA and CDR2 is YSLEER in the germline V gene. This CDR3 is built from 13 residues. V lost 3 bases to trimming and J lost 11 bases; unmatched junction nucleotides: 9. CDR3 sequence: CASSHDRANEQYF. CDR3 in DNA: TGCGCCAGCAGCCATGACAGGGCTAATGAGCAGTACTTC.

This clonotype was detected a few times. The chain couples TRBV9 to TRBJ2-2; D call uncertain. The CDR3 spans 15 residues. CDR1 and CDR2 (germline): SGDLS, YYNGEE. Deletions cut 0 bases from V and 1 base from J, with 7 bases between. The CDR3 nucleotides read TGTGCCAGCAGCGTAGCTGGCAGGAACACCGGGGAGCTGTTTTTT. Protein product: CASSVAGRNTGELFF. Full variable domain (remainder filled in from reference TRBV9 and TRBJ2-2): DSGVTQTPKHLITATGQRVTLRCSPRSGDLSVYWYQQSLDQGLQFLIQYYNGEERAKGNILERFSAQQFPDLHSELNLSSLELGDSALYFCASSVAGRNTGELFFGEGSRLTVL.

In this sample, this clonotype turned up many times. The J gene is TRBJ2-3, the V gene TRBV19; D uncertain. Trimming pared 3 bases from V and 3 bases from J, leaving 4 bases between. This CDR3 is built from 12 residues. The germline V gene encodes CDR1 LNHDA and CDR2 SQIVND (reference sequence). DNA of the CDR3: TGTGCCAGTAGTATCGGGACAGATACGCAGTATTTT. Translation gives CASSIGTDTQYF. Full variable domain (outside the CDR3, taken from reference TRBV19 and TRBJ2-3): DGGITQSPKYLFRKEGQNVTLSCEQNLNHDAMYWYRQDPGQGLRLIYYSQIVNDFQKGDIAEGYSVSREKKESFPLTVTSAQKNPTAFYLCASSIGTDTQYFGPGTRLTVL.

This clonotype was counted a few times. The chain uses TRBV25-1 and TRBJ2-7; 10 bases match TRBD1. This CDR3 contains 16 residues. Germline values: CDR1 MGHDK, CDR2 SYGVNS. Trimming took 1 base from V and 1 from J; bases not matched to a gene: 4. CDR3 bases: TGTGCCAGCAGTGAATCATGGACAGGGGGTTCCTACGAGCAGTACTTC. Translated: CASSESWTGGSYEQYF.

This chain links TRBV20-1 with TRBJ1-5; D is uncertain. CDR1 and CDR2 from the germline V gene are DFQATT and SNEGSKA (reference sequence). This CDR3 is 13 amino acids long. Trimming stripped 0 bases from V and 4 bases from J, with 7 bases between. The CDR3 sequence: CSARDQHNQPQHF. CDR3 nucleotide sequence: TGCAGTGCTAGAGATCAACATAATCAGCCCCAGCATTTT.

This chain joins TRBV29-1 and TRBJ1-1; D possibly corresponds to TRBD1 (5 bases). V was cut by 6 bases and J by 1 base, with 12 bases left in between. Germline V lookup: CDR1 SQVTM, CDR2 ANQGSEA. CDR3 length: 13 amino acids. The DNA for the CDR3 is TGCAGCGTCCCGGGACGTGGGAACACTGAAGCTTTCTTT. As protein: CSVPGRGNTEAFF.

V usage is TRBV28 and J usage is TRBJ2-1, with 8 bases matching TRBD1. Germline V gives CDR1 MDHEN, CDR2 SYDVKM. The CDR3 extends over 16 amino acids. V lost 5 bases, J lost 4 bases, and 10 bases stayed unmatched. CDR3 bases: TGTGCCAGCAGTCTCGTCCCGGGACAGGAATACAATGAGCAGTTCTTC. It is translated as CASSLVPGQEYNEQFF.

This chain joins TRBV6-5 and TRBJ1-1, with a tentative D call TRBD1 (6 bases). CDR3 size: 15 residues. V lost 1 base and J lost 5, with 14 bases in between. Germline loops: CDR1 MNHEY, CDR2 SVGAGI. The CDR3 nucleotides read TGTGCCAGCAGTTACTATCAGGGGCGAGGAACTGAAGCTTTCTTT. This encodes CASSYYQGRGTEAFF.

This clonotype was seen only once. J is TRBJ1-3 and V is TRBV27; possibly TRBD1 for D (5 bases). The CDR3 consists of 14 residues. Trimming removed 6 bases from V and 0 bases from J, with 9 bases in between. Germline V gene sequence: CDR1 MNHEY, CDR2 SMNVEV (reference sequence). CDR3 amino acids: CASRTVSSGNTIYF. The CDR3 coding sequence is TGTGCCAGCAGGACAGTGAGCTCTGGAAACACCATATATTTT.

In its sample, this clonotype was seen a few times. The CDR3 spells CASSPAQGSYEQYF. The CDR3, as DNA: TGTGCCAGCTCACCGGCACAGGGATCCTACGAGCAGTACTTC. This chain uses TRBV18 with TRBJ2-7, with D maybe TRBD1 (6 bases). CDR1 is KGHSH, CDR2 LQKENI, per germline. Deletions cut 3 bases from V and 1 base from J, with 10 bases between. The CDR3 extends over 14 amino acids.

Here the CDR3 reads CASSPISWGSVNTGELFF. DNA for the CDR3: TGTGCCAGCAGCCCTATTTCATGGGGATCTGTGAACACCGGGGAGCTGTTTTTT. The chain is built from TRBV5-6 and TRBJ2-2; D is unclear. Germline V gene data show CDR1 as SGHDT and CDR2 as YYEEEE. Trimming pared 4 bases from V and 1 base from J, leaving 20 bases between. The CDR3 covers 18 residues.

This CDR3 reads CSARGYLSGLDEFF. The CDR3 DNA reads TGCAGTGCTAGAGGATATTTGTCCGGACTAGATGAGTTCTTC. The chain links TRBV20-1 to TRBJ2-1; 7 positions agree with TRBD2. V was pared by 1 base and J by 14 bases, with 14 bases of the junction left unmatched. From germline, CDR1 is DFQATT and CDR2 SNEGSKA (reference sequence). CDR3 length: 14 amino acids.

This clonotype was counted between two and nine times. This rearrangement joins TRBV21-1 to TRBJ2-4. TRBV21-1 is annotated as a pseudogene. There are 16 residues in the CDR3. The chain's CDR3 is CASSKKIPLAKNIQYF. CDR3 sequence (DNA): TGTGCCAGCAGCAAAAAAATCCCTCTAGCCAAAAACATTCAGTACTTC.